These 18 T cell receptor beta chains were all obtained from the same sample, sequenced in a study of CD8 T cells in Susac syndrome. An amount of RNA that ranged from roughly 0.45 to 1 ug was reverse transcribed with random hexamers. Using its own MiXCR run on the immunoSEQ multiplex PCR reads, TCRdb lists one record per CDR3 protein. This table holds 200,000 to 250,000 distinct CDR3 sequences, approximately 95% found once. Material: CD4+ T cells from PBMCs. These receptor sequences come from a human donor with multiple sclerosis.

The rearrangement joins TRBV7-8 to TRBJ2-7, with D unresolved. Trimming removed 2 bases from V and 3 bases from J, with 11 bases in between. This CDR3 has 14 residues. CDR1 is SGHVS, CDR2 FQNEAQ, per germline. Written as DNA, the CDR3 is TGTGCCAGCAGCTTAATCGGCCGTAACTACGAGCAGTACTTC. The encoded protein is CASSLIGRNYEQYF.

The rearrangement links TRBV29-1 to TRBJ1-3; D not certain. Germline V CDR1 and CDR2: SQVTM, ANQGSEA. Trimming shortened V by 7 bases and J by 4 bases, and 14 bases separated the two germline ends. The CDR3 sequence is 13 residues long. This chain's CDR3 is CSASRTGGNTIYF. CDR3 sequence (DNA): TGCAGCGCCTCCCGGACGGGGGGAAACACCATATATTTT.

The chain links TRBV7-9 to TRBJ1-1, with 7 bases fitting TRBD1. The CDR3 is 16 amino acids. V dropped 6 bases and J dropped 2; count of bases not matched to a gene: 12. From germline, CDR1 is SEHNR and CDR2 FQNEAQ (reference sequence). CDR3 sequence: CASRTYLRQGNTEAFF. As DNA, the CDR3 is TGTGCCAGCAGGACATACCTAAGACAGGGTAACACTGAAGCTTTCTTT. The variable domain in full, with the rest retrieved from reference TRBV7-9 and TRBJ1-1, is DTGVSQNPRHKITKRGQNVTFRCDPISEHNRLYWYRQTLGQGPEFLTYFQNEAQLEKSRLLSDRFSAERPKGSFSTLEIQRTEQGDSAMYLCASRTYLRQGNTEAFFGQGTRLTVV.

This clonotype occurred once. The CDR3 sequence is CSGGGGRAADEQFF. The CDR3 DNA reads TGCAGCGGCGGGGGCGGGAGGGCCGCCGATGAGCAGTTCTTC. The chain is built from TRBV29-1 and TRBJ2-1; TRBD2 agrees at 9 bases. Germline CDR1 SQVTM, CDR2 ANQGSEA. Trimming removed 7 bases from V and 8 bases from J; junction bases left unmatched: 12. CDR3 length equals 14 residues.

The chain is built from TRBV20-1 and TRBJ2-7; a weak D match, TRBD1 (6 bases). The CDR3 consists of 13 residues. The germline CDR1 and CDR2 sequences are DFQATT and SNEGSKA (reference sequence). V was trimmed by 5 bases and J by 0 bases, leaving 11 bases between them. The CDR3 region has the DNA TGCAGTGCTGACCGGGACAACTCCTACGAGCAGTACTTC. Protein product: CSADRDNSYEQYF.

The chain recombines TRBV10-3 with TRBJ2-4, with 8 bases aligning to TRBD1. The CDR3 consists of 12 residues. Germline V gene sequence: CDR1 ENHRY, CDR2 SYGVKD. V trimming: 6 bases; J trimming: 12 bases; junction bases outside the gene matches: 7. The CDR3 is CAISAGQGAQYF. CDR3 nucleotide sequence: TGTGCCATCAGCGCCGGTCAGGGGGCTCAGTACTTC.

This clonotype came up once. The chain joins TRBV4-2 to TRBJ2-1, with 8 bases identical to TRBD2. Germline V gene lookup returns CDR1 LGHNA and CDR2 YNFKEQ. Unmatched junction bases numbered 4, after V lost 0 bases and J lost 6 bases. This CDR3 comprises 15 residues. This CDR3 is CASSQDRLAGNEQFF. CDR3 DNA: TGTGCCAGCAGCCAAGATAGGCTAGCGGGCAATGAGCAGTTCTTC.

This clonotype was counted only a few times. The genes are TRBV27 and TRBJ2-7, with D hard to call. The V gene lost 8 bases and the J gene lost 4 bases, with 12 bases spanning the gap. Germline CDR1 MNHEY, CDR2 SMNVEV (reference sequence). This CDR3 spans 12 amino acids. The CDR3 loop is CASSDRRYEQYF. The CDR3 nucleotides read TGTGCCAGCTCGGATCGTCGGTACGAGCAGTACTTC.

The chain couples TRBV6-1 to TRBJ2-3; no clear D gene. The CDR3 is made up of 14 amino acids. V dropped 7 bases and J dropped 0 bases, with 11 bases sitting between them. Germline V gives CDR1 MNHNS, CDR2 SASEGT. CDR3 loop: CASKRTLSTDTQYF. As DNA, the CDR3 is TGTGCCAGCAAACGGACCTTGAGCACAGATACGCAGTATTTT.

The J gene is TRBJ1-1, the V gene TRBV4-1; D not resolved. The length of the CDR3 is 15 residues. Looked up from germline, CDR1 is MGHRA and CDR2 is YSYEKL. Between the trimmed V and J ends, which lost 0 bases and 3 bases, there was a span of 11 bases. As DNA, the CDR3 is TGCGCCAGCAGCCAAGATGAGAGTGCGGACACTGAAGCTTTCTTT. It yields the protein CASSQDESADTEAFF.

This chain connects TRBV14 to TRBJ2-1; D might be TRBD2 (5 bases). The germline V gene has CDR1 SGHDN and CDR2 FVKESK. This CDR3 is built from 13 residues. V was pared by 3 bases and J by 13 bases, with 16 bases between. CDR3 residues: CASSQDFLLGQFF. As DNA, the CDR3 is TGTGCCAGCAGCCAGGACTTCCTCCTAGGCCAGTTCTTC.

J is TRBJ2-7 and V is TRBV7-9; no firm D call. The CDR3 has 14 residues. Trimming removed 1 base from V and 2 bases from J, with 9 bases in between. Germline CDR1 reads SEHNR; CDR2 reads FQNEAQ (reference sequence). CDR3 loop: CASSLVPDTYEQYF. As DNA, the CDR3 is TGTGCCAGCAGCTTAGTCCCTGACACCTACGAGCAGTACTTC. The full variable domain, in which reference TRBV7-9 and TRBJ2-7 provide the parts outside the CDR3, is DTGVSQNPRHKITKRGQNVTFRCDPISEHNRLYWYRQTLGQGPEFLTYFQNEAQLEKSRLLSDRFSAERPKGSFSTLEIQRTEQGDSAMYLCASSLVPDTYEQYFGPGTRLTVT.

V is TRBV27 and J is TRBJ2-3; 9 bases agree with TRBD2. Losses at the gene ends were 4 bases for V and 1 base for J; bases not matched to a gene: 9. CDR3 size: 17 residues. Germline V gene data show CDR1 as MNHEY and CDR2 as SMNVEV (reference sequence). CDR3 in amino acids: CASSWRLAALGTDTQYF. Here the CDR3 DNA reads TGTGCCAGCAGTTGGCGACTAGCGGCACTCGGCACAGATACGCAGTATTTT.

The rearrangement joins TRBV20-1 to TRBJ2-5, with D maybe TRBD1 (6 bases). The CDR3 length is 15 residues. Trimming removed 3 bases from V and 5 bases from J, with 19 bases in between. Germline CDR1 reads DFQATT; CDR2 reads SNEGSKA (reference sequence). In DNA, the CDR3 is TGCAGTGCTAGCACTTCCGGGACACGGGCCGAGACCCAGTACTTC. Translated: CSASTSGTRAETQYF.

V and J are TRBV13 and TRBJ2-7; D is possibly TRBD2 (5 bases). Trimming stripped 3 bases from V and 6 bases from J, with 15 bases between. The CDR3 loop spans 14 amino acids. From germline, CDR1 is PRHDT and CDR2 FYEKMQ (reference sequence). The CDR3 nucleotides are TGTGCCAGCAGCTTTGGCCTAGCCGCTCGCGAGCAGTACTTC. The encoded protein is CASSFGLAAREQYF.

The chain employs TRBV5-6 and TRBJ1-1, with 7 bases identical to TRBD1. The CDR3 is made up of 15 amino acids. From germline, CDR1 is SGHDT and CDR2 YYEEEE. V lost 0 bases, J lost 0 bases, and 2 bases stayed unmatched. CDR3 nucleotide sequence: TGTGCCAGCAGCTTGGAGACAGGGTTGAACACTGAAGCTTTCTTT. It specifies CASSLETGLNTEAFF.

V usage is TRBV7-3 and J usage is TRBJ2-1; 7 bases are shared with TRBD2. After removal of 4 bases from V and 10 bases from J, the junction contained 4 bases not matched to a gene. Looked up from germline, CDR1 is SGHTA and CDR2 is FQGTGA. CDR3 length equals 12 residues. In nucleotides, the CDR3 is TGTGCCAGCAGCTACCACGGGGGGGAGCAGTTCTTC. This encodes CASSYHGGEQFF. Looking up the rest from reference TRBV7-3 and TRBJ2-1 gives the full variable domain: GAGVSQTPSNKVTEKGKYVELRCDPISGHTALYWYRQSLGQGPEFLIYFQGTGAADDSGLPNDRFFAVRPEGSVSTLKIQRTERGDSAVYLCASSYHGGEQFFGPGTRLTVL.

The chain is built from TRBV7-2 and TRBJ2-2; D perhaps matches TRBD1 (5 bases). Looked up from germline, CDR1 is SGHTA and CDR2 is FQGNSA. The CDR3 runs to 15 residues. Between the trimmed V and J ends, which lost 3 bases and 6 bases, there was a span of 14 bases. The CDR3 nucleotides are TGTGCCAGCAGCTTTACGACAGATTCCCCCGGGGAGCTGTTTTTT. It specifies CASSFTTDSPGELFF.